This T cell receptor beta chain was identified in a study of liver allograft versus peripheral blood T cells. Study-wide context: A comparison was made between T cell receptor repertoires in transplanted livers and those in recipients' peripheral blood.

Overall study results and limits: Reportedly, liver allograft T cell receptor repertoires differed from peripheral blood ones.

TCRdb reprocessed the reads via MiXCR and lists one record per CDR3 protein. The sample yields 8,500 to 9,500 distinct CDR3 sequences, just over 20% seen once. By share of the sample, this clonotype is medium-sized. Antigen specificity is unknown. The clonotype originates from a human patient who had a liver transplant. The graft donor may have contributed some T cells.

CDR3 amino acids: CAISLSQGAYGYTF. The CDR3, as DNA: TGTGCCATCAGTTTATCTCAGGGGGCGTATGGCTACACCTTC. V is TRBV10-3 and J is TRBJ1-2; 8 bases are a match to TRBD1. CDR1 and CDR2 from the germline V gene are ENHRY and SYGVKD. This CDR3 contains 14 residues. J lost 5 bases, V lost 5 bases, and 7 bases had no gene match.